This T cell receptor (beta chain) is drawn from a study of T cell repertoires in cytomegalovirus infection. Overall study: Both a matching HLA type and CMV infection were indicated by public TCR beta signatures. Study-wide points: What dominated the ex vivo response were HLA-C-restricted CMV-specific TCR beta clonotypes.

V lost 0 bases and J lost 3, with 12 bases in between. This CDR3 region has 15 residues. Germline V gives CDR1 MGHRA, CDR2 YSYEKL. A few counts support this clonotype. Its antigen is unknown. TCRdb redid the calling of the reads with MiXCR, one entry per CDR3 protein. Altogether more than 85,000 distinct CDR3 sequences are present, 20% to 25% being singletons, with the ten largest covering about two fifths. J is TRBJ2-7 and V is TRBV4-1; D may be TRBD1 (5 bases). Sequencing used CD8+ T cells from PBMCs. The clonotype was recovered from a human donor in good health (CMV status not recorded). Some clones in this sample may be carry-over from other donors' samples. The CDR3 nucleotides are TGCGCCAGCAGCCAAGATCAGGGCCCAATCTACGAGCAGTACTTC. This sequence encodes CASSQDQGPIYEQYF.